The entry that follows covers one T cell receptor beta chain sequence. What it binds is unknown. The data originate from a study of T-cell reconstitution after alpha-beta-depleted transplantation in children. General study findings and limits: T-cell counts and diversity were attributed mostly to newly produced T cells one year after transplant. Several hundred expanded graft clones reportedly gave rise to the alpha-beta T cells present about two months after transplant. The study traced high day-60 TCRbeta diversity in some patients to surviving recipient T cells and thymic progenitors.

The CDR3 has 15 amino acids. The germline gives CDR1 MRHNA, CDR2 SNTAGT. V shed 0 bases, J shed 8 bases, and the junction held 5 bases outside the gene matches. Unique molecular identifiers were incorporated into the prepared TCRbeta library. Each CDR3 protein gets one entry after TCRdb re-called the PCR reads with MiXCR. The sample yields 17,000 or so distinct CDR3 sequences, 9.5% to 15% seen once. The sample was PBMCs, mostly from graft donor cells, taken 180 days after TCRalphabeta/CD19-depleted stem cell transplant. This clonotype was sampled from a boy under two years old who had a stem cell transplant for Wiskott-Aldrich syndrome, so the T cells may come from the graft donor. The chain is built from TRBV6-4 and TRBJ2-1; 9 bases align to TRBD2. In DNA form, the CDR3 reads TGTGCCAGCAGTGACTCCGGGACTAGCATGGATGAGCAGTTCTTC. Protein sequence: CASSDSGTSMDEQFF.